The sequence of this TCR beta chain was determined in a study of chemoradiotherapy in HPV16-positive cancers. Whole-study results and caveats: Candidate HPV-specific clones and E7-related TCR motifs grew in tumor during treatment. The functional HPV-specific definition rests on just a couple of HPV16-positive patients. HPV-responsive T-cell expansion during chemoradiotherapy was linked to improved recurrence-free survival in HPV16-positive patients.

This clone was observed once. The antigen is unknown. This CDR3 is built from 15 residues. The ends were cut back, 0 bases at V and 0 bases at J, with 6 bases in the middle. The germline V gene has CDR1 KGHSH and CDR2 LQKENI. Repertoires were sampled repeatedly during chemoradiotherapy. TCRdb's copy holds only in-frame clones and misses some; the assay was immunoSEQ multiplex PCR. The data contain 5,900 or so clones, 79% of them singletons. The sequence was obtained from a human donor with HPV-associated anogenital cancer. The V and J genes are TRBV18 and TRBJ1-3; TRBD1 might be the D (5 bases). The starting material was tumor tissue, obtained from a patient who underwent chemoradiotherapy. The CDR3 sequence is CASSPPTVSGNTIYF. CDR3 sequence (DNA): TGTGCCAGCTCACCACCGACAGTCTCTGGAAACACCATATATTTT.